This entry features one T cell receptor (beta chain) sequence. The antigen remains unidentified. This record comes from a study of OX40 agonist ivuxolimab in advanced cancers. About the research overall: The study reported partial responses in three patients: one hepatocellular carcinoma, two cutaneous melanoma.

Clones were sequenced by immunoSEQ multiplex PCR, and TCRdb holds only the in-frame ones, with some missing. The table has fewer than 90,000 clones, more than 75% seen once. Study-level findings and limits: CD4+ and CD8+ blood T cells expanded clonally by week 6 at 0.1 to 3.0 mg/kg.

Peripheral blood came from all dose cohorts at three timepoints. The ends were cut back, 5 bases at V and 6 bases at J, with 14 bases in the middle. The CDR3 length is 13 residues. Per the germline V gene, CDR1 is MNHEY and CDR2 is SVGAGI. This TCR came from an adult with an advanced solid tumor such as melanoma, head and neck, liver or kidney cancer. The rearrangement uses TRBV6-5 and TRBJ2-7, with no clear D. Sample: CD4+ or CD8+ T cells sorted from blood, taken in a trial of the OX40 agonist ivuxolimab. For the CDR3, the DNA is TGTGCCAGCAGTCGAGATGCCCCCCCCGAGCAGTACTTC. Amino acid sequence: CASSRDAPPEQYF.